This T cell receptor (beta chain) was retrieved from a study of blood T cell repertoires in COVID-19. Whole-study context: Samples of COVID-19 (acute and convalescent) were obtained from the United States, Italy and Spain. From T cells, B-cell-depleted T cells, or PBMCs came the material, which was cDNA or gDNA.

Study processing details: Using reference gene primer amplification, nucleated cell counts were estimated. The table came from immunoSEQ multiplex PCR; TCRdb's copy has only in-frame clones and leaves some out. From that table come the V and J calls and clone size; the DNA was used to work out D and trimming. The sample gives under 140,000 clones, 76% of which show up once; 3.8% is in the top ten. V shed 7 bases and J 3 bases; nucleotides not matched to a gene: 11. The CDR3 is 17 residues long. Germline V CDR1 and CDR2: SEHNR, FQNEAQ (reference sequence). The chain recombines TRBV7-9 with TRBJ1-4, with 10 bases lining up with TRBD1. The TCR sequence derives from a woman older than 75 with acute or convalescent COVID-19. The specimen was peripheral blood. In nucleotides, the CDR3 is TGTGCCAGCATGCGACAGGGGGCAGCAGGAGCTAATGAAAAACTGTTTTTT. It encodes CASMRQGAAGANEKLFF.